This T cell receptor beta chain appears in the sequencing data of a study of PD-L1 blockade in urothelial cancer. The overall study: Patients arrived having already received 0 to 3 prior chemotherapy regimens.

The CDR3 has 14 amino acids. V was cut by 4 bases and J by 0 bases, with 12 bases left in between. CDR1 and CDR2 from the germline V gene are SQVTM and ANQGSEA. Measured with immunoSEQ multiplex PCR; TCRdb has only the in-frame clones, and not every one. Of some 67,000 clones listed, about 89% were seen once; the top ten hold 3.4%. This clone was picked up a small number of times. The genes are TRBV29-1 and TRBJ1-1; D is unclear. The sample consisted of PBMCs, taken around atezolizumab (anti-PD-L1) treatment. The receptor was derived from a man aged 60 to 75 with urothelial cancer. CDR3 in amino acids: CSVGRERMNTEAFF. CDR3 nucleotide sequence: TGCAGCGTTGGTAGGGAGAGGATGAACACTGAAGCTTTCTTT.